Detailed here is one T cell receptor (beta chain). This record comes from a study of blood T cell repertoires in COVID-19. In the study overall: The United States, Italy and Spain supplied acute and convalescent COVID-19 samples. Sample material is recorded as cDNA or gDNA derived from T cells, B-cell-depleted T cells, or PBMCs.

The V segment lost 9 bases and the J segment 3 bases; nucleotides outside the gene matches: 3. The CDR3 extends over 14 amino acids. Germline CDR1 is LNHDA and CDR2 is SQIVND (reference sequence). Original data processing: Estimation of nucleated cell counts relied on the amplification of reference gene primers. This table comes from immunoSEQ multiplex PCR, and its TCRdb copy is limited to in-frame clones, with some not included. The D gene and trimming were derived from the DNA, and the V and J assignments and clone size from that table. The sample consists of approximately 260,000 clones, around 85% of them appearing once. The study assigned cohorts using participant-reported clinical history.

This receptor was identified in a woman aged 35 to 49 with acute COVID-19. The sequencing input was PBMCs or T cells enriched from blood (not recorded which). V and J are TRBV19 and TRBJ2-2; TRBD1 matches at 11 bases. CDR3 protein: CASGQGAHTGELFF. The DNA for the CDR3 is TGTGCCAGCGGACAGGGGGCGCACACCGGGGAGCTGTTTTTT.